The 28 T cell receptor beta chains listed next were all sequenced from one sample in a study of shared clonotypes between healthy human individuals. Some clones are missing from TCRdb's copy, which holds only in-frame ones; the method was immunoSEQ multiplex PCR. The profile shows some 1,600,000 clones, 95% to 99% of them singletons. Sequenced material: naive CD4+ T cells sorted from blood. The subset here: CD45RA+ positively selected. The receptor source for this set is a man in his thirties or forties in good health.

The V and J genes are TRBV27 and TRBJ1-5; D is perhaps TRBD1 (6 bases). The CDR3 is made up of 18 amino acids. Trimming took 0 bases from V and 5 from J, leaving 20 bases between them. Germline values: CDR1 MNHEY, CDR2 SMNVEV (reference sequence). As DNA, the CDR3 is TGTGCCAGCAGTTTATCGCGGGGGGCTGGTACCGGGCATCAGCCCCAGCATTTT. Translated: CASSLSRGAGTGHQPQHF.

This chain uses TRBV10-1 with TRBJ2-3; no clear D. V lost 6 bases, J lost 2 bases, and 9 bases lay in between. The CDR3 sequence is 13 residues long. From germline, CDR1 is WNHNN and CDR2 SYGVQD (reference sequence). DNA of the CDR3: TGCGCCAGCAGCGCCATATACACAGATACGCAGTATTTT. Protein: CASSAIYTDTQYF.

The chain has TRBV6-5 and TRBJ1-4; 7 bases align to TRBD1. This CDR3 contains 15 residues. CDR1 and CDR2 from the germline V gene are MNHEY and SVGAGI. V gave up 4 bases and J gave up 5 bases; unmatched junction bases: 7. CDR3 loop: CASSFNRGPNEKLFF. As DNA, the CDR3 is TGTGCCAGCAGTTTCAACAGGGGCCCGAATGAAAAACTGTTTTTT.

A word on this clone: Different DNA sequences within this sample yield the same CDR3. This chain joins TRBV9 and TRBJ2-5, with 7 nucleotides matching TRBD1. CDR3 length: 14 residues. V dropped 3 bases and J dropped 4; count of bases not matched to a gene: 6. CDR1 and CDR2 from the germline V gene are SGDLS and YYNGEE. The DNA for the CDR3 is TGTGCCAGCAGCGCAAGGGGGCTCGGAGAGACCCAGTACTTC. Translation gives CASSARGLGETQYF.

This chain uses TRBV27 with TRBJ1-1; D might be TRBD1 (5 bases). The V end lost 4 bases, the J end lost 1 base, and 7 bases lay between the germline ends. This CDR3 comprises 13 residues. Germline CDR1 is MNHEY and CDR2 is SMNVEV (reference sequence). The CDR3 nucleotides read TGTGCCAGCAGTTGGGGGAAGAACACTGAAGCTTTCTTT. This encodes CASSWGKNTEAFF.

This clone was picked up one time. The chain couples TRBV18 to TRBJ2-7; a possible D gene is TRBD1 (5 bases). The germline V and J ends were trimmed by 4 bases and 8 bases, with 24 bases remaining between them. From germline, CDR1 is KGHSH and CDR2 LQKENI. The CDR3 covers 16 residues. The CDR3 nucleotides read TGTGCCAGCTCACGGGTAGGGGCAGACTCTGGGTTGCAGCAGTACTTC. It codes for CASSRVGADSGLQQYF.

The genes are TRBV27 and TRBJ1-1, with D maybe TRBD1 (5 bases). Germline CDR1 is MNHEY and CDR2 is SMNVEV (reference sequence). Trimming left V 7 bases short and J 5 bases short, with 17 bases between. This CDR3 is built from 14 residues. The CDR3 sequence: CASTSLGPRTEAFF. The CDR3 DNA sequence: TGTGCCAGCACCTCTTTGGGACCTAGAACTGAAGCTTTCTTT.

This chain connects TRBV6-6 to TRBJ2-2; unclear D gene. Germline loops: CDR1 MNHNY, CDR2 SVGAGI (reference sequence). This CDR3 contains 16 residues. V was pared by 0 bases and J by 2 bases, with 10 bases between. The CDR3 DNA reads as TGTGCCAGCAGTTACTCGGGAAGCCCAAACACCGGGGAGCTGTTTTTT. It translates to CASSYSGSPNTGELFF.

The chain uses TRBV23-1 and TRBJ1-3; D might be TRBD1 (6 bases). TRBV23-1 is an open reading frame, and its role is uncertain. V was clipped by 10 bases and J by 4 bases, with 17 bases between them. The CDR3 contains 14 residues. The CDR3 sequence: CATRGRGAGNTIYF. DNA for the CDR3: TGCGCCACGCGGGGTCGGGGGGCAGGAAACACCATATATTTT.

The chain combines TRBV2 with TRBJ2-7; 7 nucleotides align to TRBD2. The CDR3 has 15 amino acids. Germline trimming cut 6 bases from V and 3 bases from J; bases unmatched to any gene: 11. The V gene's germline CDR1 is SNHLY and CDR2 FYNNEI. CDR3 residues: CASSLPKGGNYEQYF. The CDR3 nucleotides read TGTGCCAGCAGCCTCCCAAAGGGAGGGAACTACGAGCAGTACTTC.

V and J are TRBV15 and TRBJ2-7; the match to TRBD2 covers 9 bases. The V and J ends lost 0 bases and 2 bases, in that order; junction bases with no gene match: 5. Germline V gives CDR1 LNHNV, CDR2 YYDKDF (reference sequence). The CDR3 length is 16 residues. The CDR3 DNA reads TGTGCCACCAGCAGAGATCGGGGACTAGCCCCCTACGAGCAGTACTTC. Translated, it gives CATSRDRGLAPYEQYF.

This chain links TRBV11-2 with TRBJ2-5; the match to TRBD2 covers 8 bases. The CDR3 consists of 15 residues. Germline-derived CDR1 and CDR2 are SGHAT and FQNNGV. Trimming took 5 bases from V and 4 from J; bases not matched to a gene: 9. The CDR3 DNA sequence: TGTGCCAGCAGCCCAGCGGGAGTGGGTGTAGAGACCCAGTACTTC. It yields the protein CASSPAGVGVETQYF.

Note on this clone: The identical CDR3 is also encoded by other nucleotide sequences in the sample. The chain joins TRBV11-2 to TRBJ2-2; 7 bases map to TRBD2. The V gene's germline CDR1 is SGHAT and CDR2 FQNNGV. There are 15 residues in the CDR3. With V trimmed by 5 bases and J by 5 bases, 8 bases remained unmatched. DNA of the CDR3: TGTGCCAGCAGCCTTAGACTAGCTAATACCGGGGAGCTGTTTTTT. Its protein product is CASSLRLANTGELFF. The variable domain in full, with the rest retrieved from reference TRBV11-2 and TRBJ2-2, is EAGVAQSPRYKIIEKRQSVAFWCNPISGHATLYWYQQILGQGPKLLIQFQNNGVVDDSQLPKDRFSAERLKGVDSTLKIQPAKLEDSAVYLCASSLRLANTGELFFGEGSRLTVL.

The chain employs TRBV7-6 and TRBJ2-6, with D maybe TRBD1 (5 bases). Germline loops: CDR1 SGHVS, CDR2 FNYEAQ. V was cut by 5 bases and J by 12 bases, with 14 bases left in between. The CDR3 is made up of 13 amino acids. CDR3 in amino acids: CASSPQGLTVLTF. Here the CDR3 DNA reads TGTGCCAGCAGCCCCCAGGGCCTTACCGTCCTGACTTTC.

The V and J genes are TRBV5-1 and TRBJ2-7; TRBD2 matches at 10 bases. This CDR3 spans 17 amino acids. V dropped 0 bases and J dropped 0; count of bases not matched to a gene: 6. Germline V gene lookup returns CDR1 SGHRS and CDR2 YFSETQ. CDR3 DNA: TGCGCCAGCAGCTTGGTTCTAGCGGGAGCAACCTCCTACGAGCAGTACTTC. This translates into CASSLVLAGATSYEQYF.

This clone was seen just once. CDR3 loop: CASSSGRDTEAFF. The DNA for the CDR3 is TGTGCCAGCAGCTCCGGTAGGGACACTGAAGCTTTCTTT. The chain joins TRBV7-3 to TRBJ1-1; D is ambiguous. The V gene lost 4 bases and the J gene lost 3 bases, with 9 bases spanning the gap. Germline V CDR1 and CDR2: SGHTA, FQGTGA. The CDR3 length is 13 residues.

In the case of this clone: The sample carries other DNA sequences with the same CDR3. The chain uses TRBV7-2 and TRBJ2-7; 9 nucleotides match TRBD2. V trimming: 1 base; J trimming: 2 bases; junction bases outside the gene matches: 3. The CDR3 covers 15 residues. Germline assignment: CDR1 SGHTA and CDR2 FQGNSA. CDR3 DNA sequence: TGTGCCAGCAGCTTAGAGTTAGCGGGGGCCTACGAGCAGTACTTC. Encoded protein: CASSLELAGAYEQYF.

The chain has TRBV7-8 and TRBJ2-1; TRBD2 agrees at 8 bases. CDR1 and CDR2 from the germline V gene are SGHVS and FQNEAQ. The CDR3 runs to 15 residues. V shed 5 bases and J 4 bases; nucleotides not matched to a gene: 7. This CDR3 is CASSPRTSLYNEQFF. The CDR3 DNA reads as TGTGCCAGCAGCCCTCGGACTAGCCTGTACAATGAGCAGTTCTTC.

The V call is TRBV29-1, the J call TRBJ1-2, with D possibly matching TRBD1 (5 bases). The germline gives CDR1 SQVTM, CDR2 ANQGSEA. V was clipped by 6 bases and J by 4 bases, with 18 bases between them. The CDR3 length is 14 residues. In nucleotides, the CDR3 is TGCAGCGTCCGGGACCCCGGAAACATCTATGGCTACACCTTC. This codes for CSVRDPGNIYGYTF.

The chain is built from TRBV18 and TRBJ2-7; D possibly uses TRBD1 or TRBD2 (5 bases each). CDR3 length: 14 amino acids. V was trimmed by 4 bases and J by 2 bases, leaving 12 bases between them. Germline-derived CDR1 and CDR2 are KGHSH and LQKENI. In nucleotides, the CDR3 is TGTGCCAGCTCACGAACCGGGACCACCTACGAGCAGTACTTC. Encoded protein: CASSRTGTTYEQYF.

This chain joins TRBV6-5 and TRBJ1-3; D remains unclear. Between the trimmed V and J ends, which lost 5 bases and 2 bases, there was a span of 10 bases. Germline V gives CDR1 MNHEY, CDR2 SVGAGI. The CDR3 consists of 14 residues. CDR3 bases: TGTGCCAGCAGTGAGAGGGATCCTGGAAACACCATATATTTT. As protein: CASSERDPGNTIYF.

The rearrangement joins TRBV19 to TRBJ1-5; unclear D gene. The CDR3 extends over 15 amino acids. CDR1 LNHDA and CDR2 SQIVND come from the germline V gene (reference sequence). V lost 3 bases and J lost 11, with 20 bases in between. CDR3: CASSIIEAGSGTQHF. CDR3 sequence (DNA): TGTGCCAGTAGTATTATTGAAGCAGGCTCCGGCACCCAGCATTTT.

This chain links TRBV5-5 with TRBJ2-2; TRBD2 aligns across 7 bases. This CDR3 comprises 11 residues. Germline V gives CDR1 SGHKS, CDR2 YYEKEE (reference sequence). V lost 9 bases to trimming and J lost 9 bases; unmatched junction nucleotides: 5. CDR3 sequence reads: CATREDRELFF. Written as DNA, the CDR3 is TGTGCCACTCGGGAGGACCGGGAGCTGTTTTTT.

The chain has TRBV7-4 and TRBJ2-7; D unresolved. In germline, CDR1 is SGHVT, CDR2 SQSDAQ. With 2 bases removed from V and 4 bases from J, the gap between germline ends came to 3 bases. CDR3 length equals 11 residues. The CDR3 sequence: CASSLRYEQYF. The CDR3 DNA reads TGTGCCAGCAGCTTAAGGTACGAGCAGTACTTC.

The V gene is TRBV5-4, the J gene TRBJ1-1, with TRBD1 matching 7 bases. The CDR3 is 15 residues long. J gave up 2 bases and V 7 bases, and 11 bases lay outside the gene matches. Germline CDR1 and CDR2: SGHNT and YYREEE (reference sequence). This CDR3 reads CASGKTGAENTEAFF. CDR3 DNA sequence: TGTGCCAGCGGCAAAACAGGGGCGGAAAACACTGAAGCTTTCTTT.

The chain has TRBV4-2 and TRBJ2-6, with TRBD1 matching 8 bases. J lost 1 base, V lost 2 bases, and 10 bases had no gene match. The CDR3 loop spans 19 amino acids. The germline gives CDR1 LGHNA, CDR2 YNFKEQ. This chain's CDR3 is CASSQTSGGPGSGANVLTF. Written as DNA, the CDR3 is TGTGCCAGCAGCCAAACCTCAGGGGGCCCAGGGTCTGGGGCCAACGTCCTGACTTTC.

Note on this clone: The sample carries other DNA sequences with the same CDR3. The CDR3 sequence: CAWSGSSNQPQHF. The CDR3 DNA is TGTGCCTGGAGTGGGAGTTCCAATCAGCCCCAGCATTTT. The gene calls are TRBV30 and TRBJ1-5; the D is unclear. V lost 1 base to trimming and J lost 3 bases, with 7 bases between them. Germline loops: CDR1 GTSNPN, CDR2 SVGIG (reference sequence). This CDR3 has 13 residues.

V is TRBV5-1 and J is TRBJ1-5; tentative D call: TRBD1 (6 bases). V lost 2 bases and J lost 4, with 13 bases in between. The CDR3 is made up of 15 amino acids. Germline V CDR1 and CDR2: SGHRS, YFSETQ. CDR3 sequence reads: CASSFGGPGNQPQHF. Here the CDR3 DNA reads TGCGCCAGCAGCTTCGGGGGCCCAGGGAATCAGCCCCAGCATTTT.